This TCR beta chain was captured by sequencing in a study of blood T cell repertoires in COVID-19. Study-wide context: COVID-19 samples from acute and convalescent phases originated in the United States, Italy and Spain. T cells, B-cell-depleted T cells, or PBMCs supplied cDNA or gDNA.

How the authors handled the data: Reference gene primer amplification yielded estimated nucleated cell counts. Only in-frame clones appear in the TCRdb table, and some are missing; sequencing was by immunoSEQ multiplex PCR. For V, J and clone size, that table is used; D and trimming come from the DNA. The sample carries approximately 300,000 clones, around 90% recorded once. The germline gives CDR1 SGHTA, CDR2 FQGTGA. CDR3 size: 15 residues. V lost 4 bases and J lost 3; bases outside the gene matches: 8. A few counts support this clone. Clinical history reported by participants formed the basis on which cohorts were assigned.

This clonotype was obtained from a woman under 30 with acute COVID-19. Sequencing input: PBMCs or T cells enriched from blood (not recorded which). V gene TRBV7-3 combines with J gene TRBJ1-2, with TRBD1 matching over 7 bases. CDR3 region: CASSSRQGEDYGYTF. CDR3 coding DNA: TGTGCCAGCAGCTCCCGACAGGGCGAAGACTATGGCTACACCTTC.